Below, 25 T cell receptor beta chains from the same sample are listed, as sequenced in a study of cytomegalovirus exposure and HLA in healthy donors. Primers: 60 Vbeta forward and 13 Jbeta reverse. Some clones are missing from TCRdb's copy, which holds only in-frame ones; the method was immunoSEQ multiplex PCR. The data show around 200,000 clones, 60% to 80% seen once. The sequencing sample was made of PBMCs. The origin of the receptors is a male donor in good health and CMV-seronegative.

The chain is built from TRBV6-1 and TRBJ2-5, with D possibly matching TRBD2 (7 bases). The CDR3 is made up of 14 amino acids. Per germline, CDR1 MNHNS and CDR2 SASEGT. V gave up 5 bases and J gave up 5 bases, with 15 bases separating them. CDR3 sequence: CASSIRGADETQYF. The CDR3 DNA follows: TGTGCCAGCAGTATACGGGGGGCCGATGAGACCCAGTACTTC.

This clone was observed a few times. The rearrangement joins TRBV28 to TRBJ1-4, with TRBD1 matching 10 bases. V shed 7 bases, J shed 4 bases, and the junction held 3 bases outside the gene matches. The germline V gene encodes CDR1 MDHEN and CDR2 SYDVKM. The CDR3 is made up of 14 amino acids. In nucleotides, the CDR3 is TGTGCCAGCAACCGGGACAGGGGTAATGAAAAACTGTTTTTT. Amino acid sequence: CASNRDRGNEKLFF.

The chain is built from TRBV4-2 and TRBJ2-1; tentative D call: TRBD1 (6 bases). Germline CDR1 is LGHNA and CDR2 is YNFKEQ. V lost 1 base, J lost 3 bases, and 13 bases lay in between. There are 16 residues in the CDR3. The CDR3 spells CASSQVPGQNYNEQFF. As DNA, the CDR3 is TGTGCCAGCAGCCAAGTTCCGGGACAAAACTACAATGAGCAGTTCTTC.

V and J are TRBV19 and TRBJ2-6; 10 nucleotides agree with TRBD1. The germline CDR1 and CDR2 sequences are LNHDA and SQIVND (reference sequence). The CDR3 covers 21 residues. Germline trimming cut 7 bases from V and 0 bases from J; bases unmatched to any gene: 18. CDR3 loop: CASTPWGTLDRGNSGANVLTF. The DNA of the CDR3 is TGTGCCAGTACCCCCTGGGGTACTTTGGACAGGGGGAACTCTGGGGCCAACGTCCTGACTTTC.

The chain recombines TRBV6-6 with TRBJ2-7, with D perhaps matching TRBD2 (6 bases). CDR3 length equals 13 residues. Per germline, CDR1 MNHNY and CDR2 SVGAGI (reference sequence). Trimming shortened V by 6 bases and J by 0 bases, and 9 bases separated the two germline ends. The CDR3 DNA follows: TGTGCCAGCAGCAGGACTACCTCCTACGAGCAGTACTTC. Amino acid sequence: CASSRTTSYEQYF.

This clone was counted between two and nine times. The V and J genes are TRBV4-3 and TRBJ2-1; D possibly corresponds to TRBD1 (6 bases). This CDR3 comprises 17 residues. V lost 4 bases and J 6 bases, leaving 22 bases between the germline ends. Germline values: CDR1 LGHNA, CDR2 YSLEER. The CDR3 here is CASSLNPRDTASNEQFF. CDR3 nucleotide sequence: TGCGCCAGCAGCCTTAATCCCCGGGACACGGCCTCCAATGAGCAGTTCTTC.

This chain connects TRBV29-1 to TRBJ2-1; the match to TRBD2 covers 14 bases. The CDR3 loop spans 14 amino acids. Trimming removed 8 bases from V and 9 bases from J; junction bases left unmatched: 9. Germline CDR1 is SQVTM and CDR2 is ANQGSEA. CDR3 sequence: CSTRGLAGVGEQFF. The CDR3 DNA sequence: TGCAGCACCCGGGGACTAGCGGGAGTCGGTGAGCAGTTCTTC.

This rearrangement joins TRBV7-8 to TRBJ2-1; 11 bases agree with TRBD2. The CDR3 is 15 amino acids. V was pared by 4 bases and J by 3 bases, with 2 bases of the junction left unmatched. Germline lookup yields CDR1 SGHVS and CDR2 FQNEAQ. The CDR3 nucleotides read TGTGCCAGCAGCTCCACTAGCGGGAGCTACAATGAGCAGTTCTTC. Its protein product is CASSSTSGSYNEQFF.

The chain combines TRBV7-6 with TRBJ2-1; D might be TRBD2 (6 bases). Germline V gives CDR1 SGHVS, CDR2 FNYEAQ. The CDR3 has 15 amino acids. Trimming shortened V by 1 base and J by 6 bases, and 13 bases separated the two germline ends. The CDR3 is CASSLVGGTPNEQFF. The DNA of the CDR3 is TGTGCCAGCAGCTTAGTTGGGGGGACCCCCAATGAGCAGTTCTTC.

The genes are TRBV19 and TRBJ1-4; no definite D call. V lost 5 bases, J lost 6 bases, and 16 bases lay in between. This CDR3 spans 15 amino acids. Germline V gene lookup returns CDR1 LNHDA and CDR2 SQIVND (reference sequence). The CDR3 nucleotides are TGTGCCAGTAGTCTCTTCCGGGGTCCCGATGAAAAACTGTTTTTT. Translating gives CASSLFRGPDEKLFF.

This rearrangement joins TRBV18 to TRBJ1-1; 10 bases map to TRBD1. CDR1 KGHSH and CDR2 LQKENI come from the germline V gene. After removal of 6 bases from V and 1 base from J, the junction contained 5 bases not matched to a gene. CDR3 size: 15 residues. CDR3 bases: TGTGCCAGCTCTCCCGGGACAGGGGCGAACACTGAAGCTTTCTTT. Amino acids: CASSPGTGANTEAFF.

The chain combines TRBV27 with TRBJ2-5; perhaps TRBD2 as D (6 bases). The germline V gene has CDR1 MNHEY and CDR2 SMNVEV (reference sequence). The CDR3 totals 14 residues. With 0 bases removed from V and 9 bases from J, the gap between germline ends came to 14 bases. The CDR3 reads CASSLSRGYSAQYF. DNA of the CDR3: TGTGCCAGCAGTTTATCTCGGGGGTATTCGGCCCAGTACTTC.

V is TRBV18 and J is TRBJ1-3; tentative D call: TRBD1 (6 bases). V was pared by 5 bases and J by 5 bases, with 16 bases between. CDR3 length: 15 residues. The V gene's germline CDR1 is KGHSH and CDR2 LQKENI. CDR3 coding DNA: TGTGCCAGCTCAGCGGGGGCACCCCAGAGAAACACCATATATTTT. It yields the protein CASSAGAPQRNTIYF. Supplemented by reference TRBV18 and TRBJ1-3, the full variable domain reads NAGVMQNPRHLVRRRGQEARLRCSPMKGHSHVYWYRQLPEEGLKFMVYLQKENIIDESGMPKERFSAEFPKEGPSILRIQQVVRGDSAAYFCASSAGAPQRNTIYFGEGSWLTVV.

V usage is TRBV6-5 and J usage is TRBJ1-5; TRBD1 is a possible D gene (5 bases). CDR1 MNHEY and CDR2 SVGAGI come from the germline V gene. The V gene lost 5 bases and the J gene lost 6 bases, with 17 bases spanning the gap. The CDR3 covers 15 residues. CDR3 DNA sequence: TGTGCCAGCAGTGCTACCCTTGGGGGGATTCAGCCCCAGCATTTT. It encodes CASSATLGGIQPQHF.

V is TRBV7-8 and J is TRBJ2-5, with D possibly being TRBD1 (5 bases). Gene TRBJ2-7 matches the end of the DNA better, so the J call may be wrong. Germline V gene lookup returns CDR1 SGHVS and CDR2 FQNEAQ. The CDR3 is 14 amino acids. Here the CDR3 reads CASSQGQKNYEQYF. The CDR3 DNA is TGTGCCAGCAGTCAGGGCCAAAAAAACTACGAGCAGTACTTC.

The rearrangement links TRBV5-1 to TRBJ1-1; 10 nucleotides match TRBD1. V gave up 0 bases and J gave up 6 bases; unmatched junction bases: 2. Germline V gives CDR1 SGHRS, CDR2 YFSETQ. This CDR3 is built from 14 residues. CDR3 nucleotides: TGCGCCAGCAGCTTGGGACAGGGGGCTCCTGAAGCTTTCTTT. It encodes CASSLGQGAPEAFF.

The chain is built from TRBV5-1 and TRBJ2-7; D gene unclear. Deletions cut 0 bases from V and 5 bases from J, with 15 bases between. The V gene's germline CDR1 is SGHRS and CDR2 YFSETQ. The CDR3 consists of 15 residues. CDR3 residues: CASSLDRTKSNEQYF. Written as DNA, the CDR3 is TGCGCCAGCAGCTTGGACAGAACAAAGAGCAACGAGCAGTACTTC.

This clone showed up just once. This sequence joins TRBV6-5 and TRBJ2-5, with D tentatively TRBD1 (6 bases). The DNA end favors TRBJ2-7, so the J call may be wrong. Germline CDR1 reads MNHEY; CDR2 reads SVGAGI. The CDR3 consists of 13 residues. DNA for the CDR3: TGTGCCAGCAGTTACACAGGGCCCTACGAGCAGTACTTC. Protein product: CASSYTGPYEQYF.

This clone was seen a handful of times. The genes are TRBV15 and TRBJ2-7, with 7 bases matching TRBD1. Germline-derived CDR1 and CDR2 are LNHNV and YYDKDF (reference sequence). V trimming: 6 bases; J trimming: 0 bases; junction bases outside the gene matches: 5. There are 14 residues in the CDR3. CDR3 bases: TGTGCCACCAGTATAGGGGGCAGCTCCTACGAGCAGTACTTC. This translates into CATSIGGSSYEQYF.

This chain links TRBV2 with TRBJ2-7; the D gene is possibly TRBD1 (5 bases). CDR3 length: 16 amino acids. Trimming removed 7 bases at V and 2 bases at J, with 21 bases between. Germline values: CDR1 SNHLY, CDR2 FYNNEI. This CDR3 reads CASTRTKGRSAYEQYF. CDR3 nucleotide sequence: TGTGCCAGCACCCGAACCAAGGGGCGCAGCGCCTACGAGCAGTACTTC.

This CDR3 is CASSEGTVGYGYTF. CDR3 coding DNA: TGTGCCAGCAGTGAAGGGACAGTGGGGTATGGCTACACCTTC. V gene TRBV6-1 combines with J gene TRBJ1-2; a possible D gene is TRBD1 (6 bases). CDR1 MNHNS and CDR2 SASEGT come from the germline V gene. The CDR3 is made up of 14 amino acids. Trimming pared 1 base from V and 5 bases from J, leaving 11 bases between.

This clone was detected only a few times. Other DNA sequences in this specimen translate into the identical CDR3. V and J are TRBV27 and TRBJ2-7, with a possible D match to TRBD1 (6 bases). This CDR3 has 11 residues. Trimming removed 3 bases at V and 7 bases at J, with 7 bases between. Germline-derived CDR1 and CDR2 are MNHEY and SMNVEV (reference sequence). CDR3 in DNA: TGTGCCAGCAGTTTCGGGACAGAGCAGTACTTC. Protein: CASSFGTEQYF.

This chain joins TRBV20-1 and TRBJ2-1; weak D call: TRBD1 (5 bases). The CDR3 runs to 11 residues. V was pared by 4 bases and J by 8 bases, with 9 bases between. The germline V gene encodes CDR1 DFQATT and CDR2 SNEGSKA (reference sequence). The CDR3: CSAKSRDEQFF. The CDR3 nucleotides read TGCAGTGCTAAGTCCAGGGATGAGCAGTTCTTC.

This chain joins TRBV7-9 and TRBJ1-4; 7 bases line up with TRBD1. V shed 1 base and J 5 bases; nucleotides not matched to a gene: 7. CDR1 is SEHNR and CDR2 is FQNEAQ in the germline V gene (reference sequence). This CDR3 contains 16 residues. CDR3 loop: CASSLVPTGANEKLFF. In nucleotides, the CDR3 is TGTGCCAGCAGCTTAGTCCCCACAGGGGCGAATGAAAAACTGTTTTTT.

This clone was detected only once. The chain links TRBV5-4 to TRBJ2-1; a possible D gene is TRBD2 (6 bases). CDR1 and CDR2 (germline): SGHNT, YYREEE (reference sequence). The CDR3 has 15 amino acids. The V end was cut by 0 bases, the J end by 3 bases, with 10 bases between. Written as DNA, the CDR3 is TGTGCCAGCAGCTTGGGGGCTAGCGACTACAATGAGCAGTTCTTC. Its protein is CASSLGASDYNEQFF.